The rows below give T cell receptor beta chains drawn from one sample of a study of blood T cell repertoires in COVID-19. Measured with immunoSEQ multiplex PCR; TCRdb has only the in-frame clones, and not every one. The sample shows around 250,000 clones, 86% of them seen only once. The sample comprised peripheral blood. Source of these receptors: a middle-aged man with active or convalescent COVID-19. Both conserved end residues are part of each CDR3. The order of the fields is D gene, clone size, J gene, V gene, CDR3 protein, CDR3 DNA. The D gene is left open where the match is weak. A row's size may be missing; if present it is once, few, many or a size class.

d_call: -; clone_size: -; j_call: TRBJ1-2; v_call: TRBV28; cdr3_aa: CASSGAGMHYGYTF; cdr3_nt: TGTGCCAGCAGCGGGGCGGGGATGCACTATGGCTACACCTTC
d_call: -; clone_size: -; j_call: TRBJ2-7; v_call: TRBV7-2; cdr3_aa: CASSLAVTGPFSYEQYF; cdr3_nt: TGTGCCAGCAGCTTAGCCGTGACAGGACCGTTCTCCTACGAGCAGTACTTC
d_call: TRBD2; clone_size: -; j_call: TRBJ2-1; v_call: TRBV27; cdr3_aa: CASSPGTRPNNEQFF; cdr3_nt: TGTGCCAGCAGCCCCGGGACTAGACCCAACAATGAGCAGTTCTTC
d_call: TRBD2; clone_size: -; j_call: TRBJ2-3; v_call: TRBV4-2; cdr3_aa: CASSQDLLAGVSDTQYF; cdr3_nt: TGTGCCAGCAGCCAAGATCTGCTAGCGGGAGTGTCAGATACGCAGTATTTT
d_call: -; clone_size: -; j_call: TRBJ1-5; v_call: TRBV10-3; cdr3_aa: CAIRNAGPDNQPQHF; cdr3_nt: TGTGCCATCCGCAACGCGGGGCCAGACAATCAGCCCCAGCATTTT
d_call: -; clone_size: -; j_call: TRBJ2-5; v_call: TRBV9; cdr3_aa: CASSVGVTPQETQYF; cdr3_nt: TGTGCCAGCAGCGTAGGCGTTACTCCTCAAGAGACCCAGTACTTC
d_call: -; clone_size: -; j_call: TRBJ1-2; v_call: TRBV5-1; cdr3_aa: CASRGQTPRNYGYTF; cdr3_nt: TGCGCCAGCCGAGGACAGACCCCCCGCAACTATGGCTACACCTTC
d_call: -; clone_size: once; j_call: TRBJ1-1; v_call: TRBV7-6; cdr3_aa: CASSLGGLTEAFF; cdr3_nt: TGTGCCAGCAGCTTGGGAGGATTGACTGAAGCTTTCTTT
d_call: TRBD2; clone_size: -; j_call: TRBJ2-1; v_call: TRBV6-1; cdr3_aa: CASSEALQRGDYRYNEQFF; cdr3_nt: TGTGCCAGCAGTGAAGCGCTTCAACGGGGGGACTACCGCTACAATGAGCAGTTCTTC
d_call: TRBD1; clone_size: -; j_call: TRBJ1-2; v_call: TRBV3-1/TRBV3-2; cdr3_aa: CASSPRDSLDGYTF; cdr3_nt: TGTGCCAGCAGCCCCCGGGACAGCTTAGATGGCTACACCTTC
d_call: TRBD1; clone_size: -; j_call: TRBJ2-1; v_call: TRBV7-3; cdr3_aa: CASSPSRTGSGNEQFF; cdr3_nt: TGTGCCAGCAGCCCCTCAAGGACAGGGTCTGGCAATGAGCAGTTCTTC
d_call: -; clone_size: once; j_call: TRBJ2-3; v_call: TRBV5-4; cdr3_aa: CASSLGAGSTDTQYF; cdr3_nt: TGTGCCAGCAGCTTGGGGGCCGGAAGCACAGATACGCAGTATTTT
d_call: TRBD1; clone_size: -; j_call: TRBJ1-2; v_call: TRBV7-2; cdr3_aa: CASSSDRAVMGGYTF; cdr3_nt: TGTGCCAGCAGCTCCGACAGGGCGGTGATGGGTGGCTACACCTTC
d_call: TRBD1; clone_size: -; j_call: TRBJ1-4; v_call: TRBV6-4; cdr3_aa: CASESGQINEKLFF; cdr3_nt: TGTGCCAGTGAGTCGGGACAGATAAATGAAAAACTGTTTTTT
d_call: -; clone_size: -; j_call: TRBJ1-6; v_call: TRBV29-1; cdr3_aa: CSVEVKGELHF; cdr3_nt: TGCAGCGTTGAGGTTAAGGGGGAACTCCACTTT
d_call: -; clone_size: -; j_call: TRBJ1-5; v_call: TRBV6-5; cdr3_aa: CASRRTVGSQPQHF; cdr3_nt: TGTGCCAGCAGACGGACAGTCGGCAGTCAGCCCCAGCATTTT
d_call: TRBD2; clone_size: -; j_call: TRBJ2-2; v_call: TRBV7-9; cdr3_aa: CASSLSLTGLINTGELFF; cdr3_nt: TGTGCCAGCAGCTTATCATTAACGGGACTAATTAACACCGGGGAGCTGTTTTTT
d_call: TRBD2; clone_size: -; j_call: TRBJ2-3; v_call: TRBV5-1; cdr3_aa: CASSHGGTSAQGRNTDTQYF; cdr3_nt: TGCGCCAGCAGCCATGGCGGGACTAGCGCACAGGGCCGGAACACAGATACGCAGTATTTT
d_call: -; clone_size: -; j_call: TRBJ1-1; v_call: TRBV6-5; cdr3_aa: CASRLNTEAFF; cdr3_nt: TGTGCCTCGAGGTTGAACACTGAAGCTTTCTTT
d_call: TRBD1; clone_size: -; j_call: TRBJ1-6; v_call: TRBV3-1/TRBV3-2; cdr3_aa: CASSQEGIQTGFGNSPLHF; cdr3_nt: TGTGCCAGCAGCCAAGAGGGTATACAGACAGGGTTTGGCAATTCACCCCTCCACTTT
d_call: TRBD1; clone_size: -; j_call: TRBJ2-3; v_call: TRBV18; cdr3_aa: CASSYRGTSTDTQYF; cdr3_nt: TGTGCCAGCTCGTACAGGGGTACTAGCACAGATACGCAGTATTTT
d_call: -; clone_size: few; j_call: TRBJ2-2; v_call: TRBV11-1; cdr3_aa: CASSLTLLAAGELFF; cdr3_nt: TGTGCCAGCAGCTTGACGTTGCTGGCGGCCGGGGAGCTGTTTTTT
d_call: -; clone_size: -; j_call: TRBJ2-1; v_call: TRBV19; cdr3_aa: CASRRDGNEQFF; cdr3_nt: TGTGCCAGTAGGAGGGATGGGAATGAGCAGTTCTTC
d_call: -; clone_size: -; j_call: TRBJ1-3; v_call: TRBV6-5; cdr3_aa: CASSLADRTSGNTIYF; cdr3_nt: TGTGCCAGCAGTTTAGCCGACAGAACTTCTGGAAACACCATATATTTT
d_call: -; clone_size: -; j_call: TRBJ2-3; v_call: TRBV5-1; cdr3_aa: CASSTGGTDTQYF; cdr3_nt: TGCGCCAGCAGCACGGGGGGCACAGATACGCAGTATTTT
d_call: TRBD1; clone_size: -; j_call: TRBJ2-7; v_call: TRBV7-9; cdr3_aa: CASSLWDSSYEQYF; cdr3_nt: TGTGCCAGCAGCTTATGGGACAGTTCCTACGAGCAGTACTTC
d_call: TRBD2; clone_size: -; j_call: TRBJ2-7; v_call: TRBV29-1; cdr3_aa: CSVPRPSGSQFVADGARGAKEQYF; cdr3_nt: TGCAGCGTTCCCCGGCCGAGCGGGAGTCAGTTTGTGGCGGATGGAGCCCGGGGAGCAAAGGAGCAGTACTTC
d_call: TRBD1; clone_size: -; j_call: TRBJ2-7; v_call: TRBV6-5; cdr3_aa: CASSYDDRVYEQYF; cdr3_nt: TGTGCCAGCAGTTACGACGACAGGGTCTACGAGCAGTACTTC
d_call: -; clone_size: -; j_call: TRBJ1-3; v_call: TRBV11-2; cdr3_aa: CASSSRNLEGNTIYF; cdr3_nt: TGTGCCAGCAGCTCCCGTAACCTCGAGGGAAACACCATATATTTT
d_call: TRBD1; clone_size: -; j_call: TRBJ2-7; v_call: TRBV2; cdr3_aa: CAPRTGPYEQYF; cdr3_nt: TGTGCCCCCCGGACAGGCCCCTACGAGCAGTACTTC
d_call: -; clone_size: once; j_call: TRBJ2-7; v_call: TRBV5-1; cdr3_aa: CASSLDGDSYEQYF; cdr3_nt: TGCGCCAGCAGCTTGGATGGAGACTCCTACGAGCAGTACTTC